Presented here are 6 T cell receptor beta chains from one specimen sequenced in a study of blood T cells in healthy people across ages (dated by TCRdb to about 2015). Receptors were amplified or captured by 5' RACE. Sequenced on an Illumina HiSeq 2500. The second PCR ran for about 7 to 11 cycles and used a J-beta primer mix along with a sample-barcoded 5' primer. TCRdb ran its own pipeline on the public reads, namely fastp trimming at Q25 and MiXCR clone calling, and kept in-frame beta chains. Here each entry gathers all rows of one CDR3 protein and keeps the most common genes and DNA. In this sample the table shows approximately 1,100,000 distinct CDR3 sequences, more than 40% of which occur a single time. Clones ranked in the top ten supply 18% of the sample. Input material: blood. These receptors were obtained from a woman in her sixties in good health.

The gene calls are TRBV11-2 and TRBJ2-7; tentative D call: TRBD2 (5 bases). CDR3 length: 16 residues. Trimming pared 3 bases from V and 0 bases from J, leaving 15 bases between. From germline, CDR1 is SGHAT and CDR2 FQNNGV. The CDR3 region has the DNA TGTGCCAGCAGCTTGAGAGGGAGTTACCTCTCCTACGAGCAGTACTTC. Translation: CASSLRGSYLSYEQYF.

J is TRBJ2-5 and V is TRBV7-3; D is undetermined. Looked up from germline, CDR1 is SGHTA and CDR2 is FQGTGA. This CDR3 comprises 12 residues. Trimming took 2 bases from V and 11 from J, leaving 12 bases between them. The CDR3 DNA is TGTGCCAGCAGCTTAGTGCCCAATGAGCAGTACTTC. Protein sequence: CASSLVPNEQYF.

The chain employs TRBV15 and TRBJ2-1; 10 bases line up with TRBD2. The CDR3 is made up of 12 amino acids. Germline values: CDR1 LNHNV, CDR2 YYDKDF (reference sequence). In nucleotides, the CDR3 is TGTGCAGTAGCGGGAGGATACGATGAGCAGTTCTTC. Its protein is CAVAGGYDEQFF.

This chain connects TRBV10-1 to TRBJ2-7; TRBD1 or TRBD2 may be the D gene (5 bases each). Germline CDR1 is WNHNN and CDR2 is SYGVQD (reference sequence). The germline V and J ends were trimmed by 2 bases and 4 bases, with 12 bases remaining between them. CDR3 length: 14 residues. The CDR3 DNA reads TGCGCCAGCAGTGAGCCTGGGACCTTATACGAGCAGTACTTC. Protein: CASSEPGTLYEQYF.

The rearrangement links TRBV20-1 to TRBJ2-1; a possible D gene is TRBD1 (6 bases). Between the trimmed V and J ends, which lost 3 bases and 0 bases, there was a span of 21 bases. The CDR3 sequence is 18 residues long. Germline V gene lookup returns CDR1 DFQATT and CDR2 SNEGSKA (reference sequence). The CDR3, as DNA: TGCAGTGCTAGCGGCAGGGGACGTACAAGGACCTCCTACAATGAGCAGTTCTTC. It specifies CSASGRGRTRTSYNEQFF.

The chain uses TRBV20-1 and TRBJ2-7, with 9 bases aligning to TRBD2. The CDR3 consists of 14 residues. With V trimmed by 3 bases and J by 5 bases, 8 bases remained unmatched. Germline-derived CDR1 and CDR2 are DFQATT and SNEGSKA (reference sequence). This CDR3 reads CSARGLLAGNEQYF. The CDR3 DNA sequence: TGCAGTGCTAGGGGCCTTCTAGCGGGAAACGAGCAGTACTTC.